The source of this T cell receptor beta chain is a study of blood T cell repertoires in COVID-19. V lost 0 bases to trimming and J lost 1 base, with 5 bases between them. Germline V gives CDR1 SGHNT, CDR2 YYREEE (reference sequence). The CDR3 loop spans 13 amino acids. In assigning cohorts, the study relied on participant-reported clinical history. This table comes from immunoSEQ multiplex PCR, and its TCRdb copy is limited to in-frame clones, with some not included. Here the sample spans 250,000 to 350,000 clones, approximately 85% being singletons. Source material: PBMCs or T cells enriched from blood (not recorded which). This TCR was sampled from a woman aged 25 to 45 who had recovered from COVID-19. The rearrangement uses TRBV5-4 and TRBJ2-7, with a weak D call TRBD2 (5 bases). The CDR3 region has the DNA TGTGCCAGCAGCTTGGCGGGGTCCTACGAGCAGTACTTC. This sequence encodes CASSLAGSYEQYF.